Below are 28 T cell receptor beta chains sequenced from a single sample in a study of blood T cell repertoires in COVID-19. The protocol was immunoSEQ multiplex PCR, while the TCRdb copy is restricted to in-frame clones and leaves out a portion. The sample yields 200,000 to 250,000 clones, around 82% seen once. The specimen sequenced was peripheral blood. The receptors originated from a woman between 65 and 79 years old with acute or convalescent COVID-19.

The V call is TRBV5-1, the J call TRBJ2-5; 7 nucleotides match TRBD1. The CDR3 consists of 15 residues. The J segment lost 5 bases and the V segment lost 7 bases, leaving 14 bases of the junction unmatched. Looked up from germline, CDR1 is SGHRS and CDR2 is YFSETQ. The chain's CDR3 is CASFAGTEAVETQYF. The DNA of the CDR3 is TGCGCCAGCTTCGCCGGGACAGAGGCTGTGGAGACCCAGTACTTC. Full variable domain (missing parts from reference TRBV5-1 and TRBJ2-5): KAGVTQTPRYLIKTRGQQVTLSCSPISGHRSVSWYQQTPGQGLQFLFEYFSETQRNKGNFPGRFSGRQFSNSRSEMNVSTLELGDSALYLCASFAGTEAVETQYFGPGTRLLVL.

This chain joins TRBV6-5 and TRBJ2-5; TRBD1 aligns across 9 bases. J was trimmed by 2 bases and V by 2 bases; bases with no gene match: 6. Per the germline V gene, CDR1 is MNHEY and CDR2 is SVGAGI. CDR3 length: 16 residues. The CDR3 sequence is CASSYAGTGRQETQYF. CDR3 nucleotides: TGTGCCAGCAGTTACGCCGGGACAGGGAGACAAGAGACCCAGTACTTC.

This chain uses TRBV1 with TRBJ2-3; the table's D call TRBD2 went unverified against the DNA. TRBV1 is a pseudogene locus. The CDR3 runs 13 residues. This CDR3 is CTSSQDTVDTQYF. CDR3 sequence (DNA): TGCACCAGCAGCCAAGACACTGTGGATACGCAGTATTTT.

The chain has TRBV12-3 or TRBV12-4 and TRBJ2-2; D is undetermined. V was clipped by 5 bases and J by 5 bases, with 9 bases between them. The CDR3 consists of 13 residues. The CDR3 region has the DNA TGTGCCAGCAGTCTGCAACGGACCGGGGAGCTGTTTTTT. It encodes CASSLQRTGELFF.

The chain has TRBV11-3 and TRBJ2-4; 7 positions agree with TRBD1. This CDR3 has 15 amino acids. CDR1 is SGHNT, CDR2 YENEEA, per germline. V lost 1 base and J lost 3; bases outside the gene matches: 3. The CDR3 DNA reads TGTGCCAGCAGCTTAGGGTGGGACAGCAAAAACATTCAGTACTTC. Its protein is CASSLGWDSKNIQYF.

The chain has TRBV24-1 and TRBJ2-5; 8 bases fit TRBD2. The CDR3 is made up of 15 amino acids. Per germline, CDR1 KGHDR and CDR2 SFDVKD. Trimming cost V 5 bases and J 2 bases; bases outside gene matches: 6. The DNA for the CDR3 is TGTGCCACCAGTGGTGGCGGGGGGCGGCAAGAGACCCAGTACTTC. The encoded protein is CATSGGGGRQETQYF.

V gene TRBV5-5 combines with J gene TRBJ1-2; possibly TRBD1 for D (5 bases). Looked up from germline, CDR1 is SGHKS and CDR2 is YYEKEE (reference sequence). Trimming cost V 4 bases and J 4 bases, with 14 bases left between them. This CDR3 has 14 residues. As DNA, the CDR3 is TGTGCCAGCAGCAAAGAGACAGTCTTCTATGGCTACACCTTC. It encodes CASSKETVFYGYTF. Full variable domain (remainder filled in from reference TRBV5-5 and TRBJ1-2): DAGVTQSPTHLIKTRGQQVTLRCSPISGHKSVSWYQQVLGQGPQFIFQYYEKEERGRGNFPDRFSARQFPNYSSELNVNALLLGDSALYLCASSKETVFYGYTFGSGTRLTVV.

The table lists this clone with many counts. The chain has TRBV6-2 or TRBV6-3 and TRBJ1-2; 7 nucleotides agree with TRBD1. The V segment lost 4 bases and the J segment 2 bases; nucleotides outside the gene matches: 4. The CDR3 has 14 amino acids. Germline-derived CDR1 and CDR2 are MNHEY and SVGEGT. The CDR3 nucleotides are TGTGCCAGCAGTTCCCCACAGGGGAACTATGGCTACACCTTC. Amino acids: CASSSPQGNYGYTF.

This rearrangement joins TRBV29-1 to TRBJ1-2; D might be TRBD1 (5 bases). Trimming cost V 6 bases and J 0 bases, with 11 bases left between them. CDR1 and CDR2 (germline): SQVTM, ANQGSEA. The CDR3 is 13 residues long. CDR3 loop: CSVDSDTNYGYTF. CDR3 in DNA: TGCAGCGTCGACAGCGATACTAACTATGGCTACACCTTC.

The J gene is TRBJ2-5, the V gene TRBV6-5; D may be TRBD2 (5 bases). Trimming took off 6 bases at V and 5 bases at J, with 13 bases between the two ends. In germline, CDR1 is MNHEY, CDR2 SVGAGI. The length of the CDR3 is 13 residues. This chain's CDR3 is CASSPPPGETQYF. For the CDR3, the DNA is TGTGCCAGCAGCCCACCGCCGGGGGAGACCCAGTACTTC.

With regard to this clone: Mismatch with germline at one junction end may stem from a read error. The rearrangement uses TRBV7-6 and TRBJ2-7; a possible D gene is TRBD2 (5 bases). The CDR3 length is 15 residues. Germline V gene data show CDR1 as SGHVS and CDR2 as FNYEAQ. CDR3 protein: CASSLAEGLTYEQYF. The CDR3 coding sequence is TGTGCCAGCAGCCTAGCAGAGGGCCTAACCTACGAGCAGTACTTC.

The gene calls are TRBV9 and TRBJ1-6; D is uncertain. Trimming stripped 3 bases from V and 10 bases from J, with 8 bases between. The CDR3 covers 12 residues. Germline V gives CDR1 SGDLS, CDR2 YYNGEE. The CDR3 coding sequence is TGTGCCAGCAGCGGACTTGGGTCACCCCTCCACTTT. Amino acids: CASSGLGSPLHF.

This rearrangement joins TRBV5-7 to TRBJ1-5; D is perhaps TRBD1 (5 bases). Being an ORF, TRBV5-7 has a function that is uncertain. V shed 7 bases and J shed 3 bases, with 14 bases lying between them. This CDR3 is built from 14 residues. CDR3 DNA sequence: TGTGCCAGCGCTTCAGACAGACACAATCAGCCCCAGCATTTT. Its translation: CASASDRHNQPQHF.

V gene TRBV30 combines with J gene TRBJ2-3, with D possibly matching TRBD1 (5 bases). V lost 3 bases to trimming and J lost 2 bases, with 18 bases between them. The CDR3 has 16 amino acids. CDR1 GTSNPN and CDR2 SVGIG come from the germline V gene (reference sequence). DNA of the CDR3: TGTGCCTGGAGGCCCCCGACAGCTTTATTCACAGATACGCAGTATTTT. As protein: CAWRPPTALFTDTQYF. The whole variable domain, filled in from reference TRBV30 and TRBJ2-3, reads SQTIHQWPATLVQPVGSPLSLECTVEGTSNPNLYWYRQAAGRGLQLLFYSVGIGQISSEVPQNLSASRPQDRQFILSSKKLLLSDSGFYLCAWRPPTALFTDTQYFGPGTRLTVL.

This clone was seen a single time. The chain uses TRBV19 and TRBJ2-5; D possibly corresponds to TRBD1 (6 bases). V was shortened by 7 bases and J by 5 bases, with 14 bases between the two germline ends. CDR3 length: 13 residues. Germline V gives CDR1 LNHDA, CDR2 SQIVND (reference sequence). In nucleotides, the CDR3 is TGTGCCAGTACTCACAGGGTTGGGGAGACCCAGTACTTC. It encodes CASTHRVGETQYF.

The CDR3 protein is CASSISPGLNSYNEQFF. Here the CDR3 DNA reads TGTGCCAGTAGTATAAGTCCAGGGTTGAACTCCTACAATGAGCAGTTCTTC. The chain employs TRBV19 and TRBJ2-1, with D possibly TRBD1 on 5 matching bases. The CDR3 totals 17 residues. Germline V CDR1 and CDR2: LNHDA, SQIVND (reference sequence). V lost 2 bases and J 0 bases, leaving 14 bases between the germline ends.

This clone was counted only a few times. The chain carries TRBV9 and TRBJ1-4; TRBD1 matches at 7 bases. The CDR3 is made up of 15 amino acids. The V gene end was trimmed by 0 bases and the J gene end by 7 bases; junction bases not matched to a gene: 6. Germline CDR1 and CDR2: SGDLS and YYNGEE. In nucleotides, the CDR3 is TGTGCCAGCAGCGTAGATGCGACAGGGACTGAAAAACTGTTTTTT. It specifies CASSVDATGTEKLFF.

This clone occurred once. The V and J genes are TRBV5-6 and TRBJ1-6; 7 bases are shared with TRBD1. The germline gives CDR1 SGHDT, CDR2 YYEEEE. This CDR3 spans 16 amino acids. After removal of 5 bases from V and 8 bases from J, the junction contained 13 bases not matched to a gene. This CDR3 is CASRSLRTGVDSPLHF. The CDR3 region has the DNA TGTGCCAGCAGATCGCTAAGGACAGGCGTCGATTCACCCCTCCACTTT. The full variable domain, rest sourced from reference TRBV5-6 and TRBJ1-6, is DAGVTQSPTHLIKTRGQQVTLRCSPKSGHDTVSWYQQALGQGPQFIFQYYEEEERQRGNFPDRFSGHQFPNYSSELNVNALLLGDSALYLCASRSLRTGVDSPLHFGNGTRLTVT.

The chain links TRBV3-1 (or the pseudogene TRBV3-2) to TRBJ2-1; 8 bases fit TRBD2. The ends lost 4 bases at V and 4 bases at J; junction bases unmatched: 6. The CDR3 loop spans 15 amino acids. Germline V gene data show CDR1 as LGHDT and CDR2 as YNNKEL (reference sequence). CDR3 in DNA: TGTGCCAGCAGCCCAGCCCGGGGGGGTTACAATGAGCAGTTCTTC. Translating gives CASSPARGGYNEQFF.

The chain is built from TRBV4-1 and TRBJ2-2; 8 bases map to TRBD1. Losses at the gene ends were 4 bases for V and 8 bases for J; bases not matched to a gene: 3. Germline lookup yields CDR1 MGHRA and CDR2 YSYEKL. The CDR3 is made up of 13 amino acids. This CDR3 is CASSRTGLGELFF. The CDR3 nucleotides read TGCGCCAGCAGCCGGACAGGGTTAGGGGAGCTGTTTTTT.

V and J are TRBV19 and TRBJ1-4, with unresolved D. The CDR3 is 14 residues long. Trimming cost V 3 bases and J 8 bases, with 13 bases left between them. Germline lookup yields CDR1 LNHDA and CDR2 SQIVND (reference sequence). The CDR3 DNA reads as TGTGCCAGTAGTATCCCAGGAGGCGGAGAAAAACTGTTTTTT. It translates to CASSIPGGGEKLFF.

The rearrangement links TRBV24-1 to TRBJ2-3, with TRBD2 matching 10 bases. Trimming took 1 base from V and 5 from J; bases not matched to a gene: 8. The CDR3 totals 17 residues. CDR1 and CDR2 from the germline V gene are KGHDR and SFDVKD. The CDR3 is CATSDFGSGGALDTQYF. CDR3 coding DNA: TGTGCCACCAGTGATTTCGGAAGCGGGGGGGCCCTAGATACGCAGTATTTT.

The chain has TRBV20-1 and TRBJ1-1; D may be TRBD1 (5 bases). The germline CDR1 and CDR2 sequences are DFQATT and SNEGSKA (reference sequence). The CDR3 covers 11 residues. The germline V and J ends were trimmed by 0 bases and 11 bases, with 10 bases remaining between them. CDR3 sequence reads: CSARDFRVAFF. CDR3 DNA sequence: TGCAGTGCTAGAGATTTCAGGGTGGCTTTCTTT.

Only a few counts were recorded for this clone. The chain recombines TRBV21-1 with TRBJ1-3; the D segment call TRBD1 is taken from the table without a DNA check. TRBV21-1 is designated a pseudogene. The CDR3 runs to 16 residues. The CDR3 here is CASRGDRGQVGNTIYF. In nucleotides, the CDR3 is TGTGCCAGCAGGGGGGACAGGGGGCAAGTGGGAAACACCATATATTTT.

In nucleotides, the CDR3 is TGTGCCAGCACCCCGGGACAGGGAAAGCGGGGGGGCTTCAATGAGCAGTTCTTC. Protein sequence: CASTPGQGKRGGFNEQFF. The chain couples TRBV7-6 to TRBJ2-1, with D tentatively TRBD2 (10 bases). V shed 7 bases and J shed 6 bases, with 28 bases lying between them. The CDR3 totals 18 residues. Germline V gives CDR1 SGHVS, CDR2 FNYEAQ.

The chain recombines TRBV18 with TRBJ2-7, with 8 bases that match TRBD1. The ends lost 5 bases at V and 7 bases at J; junction bases unmatched: 10. Germline loops: CDR1 KGHSH, CDR2 LQKENI. The CDR3 totals 14 residues. In DNA, the CDR3 is TGTGCCAGCTCAAAGGACAGGGTGCTTGCAGAGCAGTACTTC. It is translated as CASSKDRVLAEQYF.

The table lists this clone with a few counts. V gene TRBV6-5 combines with J gene TRBJ1-3, with TRBD1 matching 9 bases. V shed 5 bases, J shed 4 bases, and the junction held 3 bases outside the gene matches. The CDR3 runs 14 residues. Germline V CDR1 and CDR2: MNHEY, SVGAGI. CDR3 DNA: TGTGCCAGCAGTAGGGGACAGGGCGGAAACACCATATATTTT. Protein: CASSRGQGGNTIYF.

This rearrangement joins TRBV7-2 to TRBJ2-2; 8 bases are shared with TRBD1. The CDR3 sequence is 16 residues long. Per the germline V gene, CDR1 is SGHTA and CDR2 is FQGNSA. V lost 2 bases to trimming and J lost 4 bases; unmatched junction nucleotides: 6. CDR3 sequence: CASSLRQGAGTGELFF. The DNA for the CDR3 is TGTGCCAGCAGCTTAAGGCAGGGGGCCGGCACCGGGGAGCTGTTTTTT.